Listed below are T cell receptor beta chains from one sample, sequenced in a study of T cells in Graves' hyperthyroidism and ophthalmopathy. TCRdb reprocessed the multiplex PCR reads with MiXCR, giving one entry per CDR3 protein. The table records roughly 840,000 distinct CDR3 sequences, 38% of them present only once. The specimen sequenced was blood. Receptors were obtained from a man younger than 35 with Graves' hyperthyroidism. CDR3s leave out the opening cysteine and the closing phenylalanine or tryptophan. Each record gives: J gene, V gene, CDR3 protein.

J: TRBJ2-5
V: TRBV7-9
CDR3: ASSPPMGRVQY

J: TRBJ1-5
V: TRBV15
CDR3: ATSSNGGGGQPQH

J: TRBJ2-5
V: TRBV19
CDR3: ASSIHAGTLEETQY

J: TRBJ1-1
V: TRBV15
CDR3: ATSREGTEAF

J: TRBJ1-4
V: TRBV19
CDR3: ASSIHGTGNNEKLF

J: TRBJ2-7
V: TRBV10-3
CDR3: AIAERGAYEQY

J: TRBJ2-5
V: TRBV20-1
CDR3: SARAGGRQETQY

J: TRBJ2-3
V: TRBV10-3
CDR3: ATAASGEDTQY

J: TRBJ1-6
V: TRBV7-9
CDR3: ASSPNQDPTLNSPLH

J: TRBJ1-1
V: TRBV12-3/TRBV12-4
CDR3: ASSAHRPQGNTEAF

J: TRBJ2-7
V: TRBV29-1
CDR3: SVVPWDRGGYEQY

J: TRBJ1-5
V: TRBV10-3
CDR3: AISSGAQPQH

J: TRBJ2-7
V: TRBV19
CDR3: ASSTHGTAAYEQY

J: TRBJ2-7
V: TRBV4-1
CDR3: ASSRRGSGSTEQY

J: TRBJ2-5
V: TRBV29-1
CDR3: SVEEGQGSETQY

J: TRBJ2-5
V: TRBV7-2
CDR3: ASSGVGTQY

J: TRBJ1-5
V: TRBV6-5
CDR3: ASTSGQHSNQPQH

J: TRBJ1-4
V: TRBV19
CDR3: ASRWGGSDYEKLF

J: TRBJ1-1
V: TRBV5-8
CDR3: ASSAGTGLTEAF

J: TRBJ1-5
V: TRBV10-3
CDR3: AITPDRGQPQH

J: TRBJ2-3
V: TRBV29-1
CDR3: SVELNTDTQY

J: TRBJ1-3
V: TRBV7-9
CDR3: ASSPPRTGNTIY

J: TRBJ1-2
V: TRBV19
CDR3: ASRSHGTANYGST

J: TRBJ2-7
V: TRBV19
CDR3: ASRSLTGTGPYEQY

J: TRBJ1-2
V: TRBV10-2
CDR3: ASKPPDRVGGYT

J: TRBJ2-5
V: TRBV2
CDR3: ASSVGQWTRAGGETQY

J: TRBJ2-2
V: TRBV15
CDR3: ATSRDRTGVGTGELF

J: TRBJ1-3
V: TRBV9
CDR3: ASSVGYWVNHSGNTIY

J: TRBJ2-7
V: TRBV20-1
CDR3: SARGTKGSTYEQY

J: TRBJ1-4
V: TRBV4-1
CDR3: ASSLRPEGEKLF

J: TRBJ2-7
V: TRBV4-3
CDR3: ASSQDAGGPYEQY

J: TRBJ1-2
V: TRBV7-9
CDR3: ASSLTATLYGYT

J: TRBJ2-7
V: TRBV7-8
CDR3: ASSLGIKRGSYEQY

J: TRBJ2-5
V: TRBV9
CDR3: ASSQLGETQY

J: TRBJ1-4
V: TRBV13
CDR3: ASSVGQGHNEKLF

J: TRBJ2-5
V: TRBV12-3/TRBV12-4
CDR3: ASSYPAGEYQETQY

J: TRBJ1-6
V: TRBV6-6
CDR3: ASSYSLDLTNSPLH

J: TRBJ2-7
V: TRBV2
CDR3: ASSVQGEQY

J: TRBJ1-4
V: TRBV9
CDR3: ASSGRDLTNEKLF

J: TRBJ1-5
V: TRBV2
CDR3: ASSEAEVWRNQPQH

J: TRBJ2-7
V: TRBV5-4
CDR3: ASSSVGGYDEQY

J: TRBJ2-7
V: TRBV12-3/TRBV12-4
CDR3: ASSYVASSSYEQY

J: TRBJ2-7
V: TRBV7-2
CDR3: ASSSIQGGSYEQY

J: TRBJ2-5
V: TRBV7-9
CDR3: ASIGWYQETQY

J: TRBJ1-4
V: TRBV5-1
CDR3: ASSLEAAHNEKLF

J: TRBJ1-1
V: TRBV5-1
CDR3: ASSSGQASTEAF

J: TRBJ2-6
V: TRBV20-1
CDR3: SAIYRLSGANVLT

J: TRBJ1-2
V: TRBV7-8
CDR3: ASSLVLRDSYGYT

J: TRBJ1-2
V: TRBV25-1
CDR3: ASSPRNPALNYGYT

J: TRBJ2-5
V: TRBV20-1
CDR3: SAETPRQVQKTQY

J: TRBJ2-7
V: TRBV20-1
CDR3: SVQSGSTYEQY

J: TRBJ1-6
V: TRBV5-1
CDR3: ASSSGQAADSYNSPLH

J: TRBJ2-7
V: TRBV9
CDR3: ASSDGQARH